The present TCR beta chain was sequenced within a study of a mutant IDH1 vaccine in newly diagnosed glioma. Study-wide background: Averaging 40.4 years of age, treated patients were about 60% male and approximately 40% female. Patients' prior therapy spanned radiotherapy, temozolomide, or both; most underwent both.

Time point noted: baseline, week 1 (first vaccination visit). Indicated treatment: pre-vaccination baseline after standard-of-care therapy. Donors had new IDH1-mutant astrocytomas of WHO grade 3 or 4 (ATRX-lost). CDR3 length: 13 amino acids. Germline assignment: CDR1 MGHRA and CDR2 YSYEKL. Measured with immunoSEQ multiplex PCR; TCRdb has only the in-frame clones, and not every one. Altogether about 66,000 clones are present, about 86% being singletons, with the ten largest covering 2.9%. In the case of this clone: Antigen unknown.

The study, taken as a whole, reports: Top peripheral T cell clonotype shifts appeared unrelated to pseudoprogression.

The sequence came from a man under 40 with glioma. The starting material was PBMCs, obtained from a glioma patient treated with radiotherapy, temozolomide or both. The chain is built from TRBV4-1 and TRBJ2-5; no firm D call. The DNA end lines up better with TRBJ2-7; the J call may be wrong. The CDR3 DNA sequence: TGCGCCAGCAGCCTTCAGACACTCTACGAGCAGTACTTC. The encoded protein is CASSLQTLYEQYF.